This TCR beta chain is from a study of T-cell memory formation after mild COVID-19. Notes on the study in general: Clones which contracted sat mainly in CM and EM if CD4+, and in EMRA if CD8+.

Germline-derived CDR1 and CDR2 are LNHDA and SQIVND (reference sequence). This CDR3 spans 14 amino acids. Trimming at V came to 10 bases and at J to 6 bases, leaving 13 bases not matched to a gene. Libraries for TCRalpha and TCRbeta carried sample barcodes and unique molecular identifiers via 5'RACE. TCRdb ran MiXCR on the 5' RACE reads and lists one entry per CDR3 protein. Of fewer than 50,000 distinct CDR3 sequences listed, roughly an eighth are singletons. Worth noting for this clonotype: Its antigen is as yet unknown.

The receptor was derived from a man aged 18 to 30 who had mild COVID-19 (a few samples of this study predate the infection). Cell type and time point are not known. The sequencing sample was made of PBMCs or a T cell subset sorted from them (not recorded which). The chain has TRBV19 and TRBJ1-1; 8 bases map to TRBD1. CDR3 DNA: TGTGCCACTCGACAGGGGCCGCAACCACCTGAAGCTTTCTTT. Translating it yields CATRQGPQPPEAFF.